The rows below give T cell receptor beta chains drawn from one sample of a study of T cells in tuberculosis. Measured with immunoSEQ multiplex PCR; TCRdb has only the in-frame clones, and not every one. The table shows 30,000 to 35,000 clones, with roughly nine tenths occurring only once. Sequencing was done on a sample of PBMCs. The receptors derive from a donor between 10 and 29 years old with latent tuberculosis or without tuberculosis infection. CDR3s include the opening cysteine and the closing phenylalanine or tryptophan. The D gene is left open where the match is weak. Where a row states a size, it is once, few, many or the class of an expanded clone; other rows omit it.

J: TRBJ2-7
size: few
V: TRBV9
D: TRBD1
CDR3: CASSVQGVPYEQYF
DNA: TGTGCCAGCAGCGTTCAGGGGGTCCCCTACGAGCAGTACTTC

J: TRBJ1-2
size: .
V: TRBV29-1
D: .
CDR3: CSVEDQGVSSGYTF
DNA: TGCAGCGTTGAAGACCAGGGCGTTTCCTCTGGCTACACCTTC

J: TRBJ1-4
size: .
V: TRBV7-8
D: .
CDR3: CASSPRWGGEKLFF
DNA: TGTGCCAGCAGCCCACGATGGGGGGGGGAAAAACTGTTTTTT

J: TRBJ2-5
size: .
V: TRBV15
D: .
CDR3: CATSRAIGRTETQYF
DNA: TGTGCCACCAGCAGAGCAATAGGGAGAACGGAGACCCAGTACTTC

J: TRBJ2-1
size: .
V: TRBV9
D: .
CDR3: CASSVDGSHYNEQFF
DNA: TGTGCCAGCAGCGTAGACGGTAGCCACTACAATGAGCAGTTCTTC

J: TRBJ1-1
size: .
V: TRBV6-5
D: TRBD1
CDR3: CASSYQGQGVAFF
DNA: TGTGCCAGCAGTTACCAAGGACAGGGGGTCGCTTTCTTT

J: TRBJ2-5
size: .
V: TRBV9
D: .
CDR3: CASSPQGGAGPQYF
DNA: TGTGCCAGCAGCCCTCAAGGGGGAGCGGGGCCCCAGTACTTC

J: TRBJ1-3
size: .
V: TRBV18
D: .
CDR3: CASSPIPESTGNTIYF
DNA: TGTGCCAGCTCACCAATACCGGAGTCCACTGGAAACACCATATATTTT

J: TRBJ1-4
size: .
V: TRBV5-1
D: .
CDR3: CASSLATNSEKLFF
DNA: TGCGCCAGCAGCTTGGCCACAAACAGTGAAAAACTGTTTTTT

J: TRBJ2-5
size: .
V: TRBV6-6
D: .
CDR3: CASSYPGGETQYF
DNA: TGTGCCAGCAGTTACCCGGGTGGAGAGACCCAGTACTTC

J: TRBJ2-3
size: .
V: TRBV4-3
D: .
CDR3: CASSQSGLLSTDTQYF
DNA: TGCGCCAGCAGCCAATCGGGACTTCTTAGCACAGATACGCAGTATTTT

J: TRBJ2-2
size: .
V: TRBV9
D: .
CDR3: CASYLEGNTGELFF
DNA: TGTGCCAGCTATCTGGAGGGCAACACCGGGGAGCTGTTTTTT

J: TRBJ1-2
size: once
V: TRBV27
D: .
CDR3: CASSLRPGGTYGYTF
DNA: TGTGCCAGCAGTCTAAGGCCCGGAGGGACCTATGGCTACACCTTC

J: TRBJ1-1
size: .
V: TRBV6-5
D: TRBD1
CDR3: CASRDRGYTEAFF
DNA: TGTGCCAGCAGAGACAGGGGATACACTGAAGCTTTCTTT

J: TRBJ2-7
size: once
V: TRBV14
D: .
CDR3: CASPPRARYEQYF
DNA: TGTGCCAGTCCCCCTAGAGCGCGCTACGAGCAGTACTTC

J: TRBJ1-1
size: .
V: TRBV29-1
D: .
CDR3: CSVEDRDAFF
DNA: TGCAGCGTTGAAGATCGGGATGCTTTCTTT

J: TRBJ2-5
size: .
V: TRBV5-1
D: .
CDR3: CASSLAAITVETQYF
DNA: TGCGCCAGCAGCTTGGCCGCAATCACAGTGGAGACCCAGTACTTC

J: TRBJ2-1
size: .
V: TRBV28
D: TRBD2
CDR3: CASSSPGLAVTYNEQFF
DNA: TGTGCCAGCAGTTCTCCGGGACTAGCGGTTACATACAATGAGCAGTTCTTC

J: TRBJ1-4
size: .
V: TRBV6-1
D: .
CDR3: CASSTGLSNEKLFF
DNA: TGTGCCAGCAGCACAGGTTTATCTAATGAAAAACTGTTTTTT

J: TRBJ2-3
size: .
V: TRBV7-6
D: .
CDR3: CASTPAASWGVGQYF
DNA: TGTGCCAGCACCCCAGCAGCTAGTTGGGGGGTGGGGCAGTATTTT

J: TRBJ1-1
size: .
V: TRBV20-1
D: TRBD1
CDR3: CSTQGYTEAFF
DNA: TGCAGTACACAGGGGTACACTGAAGCTTTCTTT

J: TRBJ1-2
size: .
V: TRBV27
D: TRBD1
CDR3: CASSFTTGNRGYTF
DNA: TGTGCCAGCAGTTTTACGACAGGGAATCGGGGCTACACCTTC

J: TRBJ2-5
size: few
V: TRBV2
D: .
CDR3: CASSEGGGGGETQYF
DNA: TGTGCCAGCAGTGAAGGTGGCGGGGGCGGGGAGACCCAGTACTTC

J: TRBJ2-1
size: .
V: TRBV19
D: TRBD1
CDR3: CASSDRGAYNEQFF
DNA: TGTGCCAGTAGTGACAGGGGCGCCTACAATGAGCAGTTCTTC

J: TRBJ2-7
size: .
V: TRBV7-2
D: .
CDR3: CASRSGGFGYEQYF
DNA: TGTGCCAGCAGGTCTGGGGGGTTCGGCTACGAGCAGTACTTC

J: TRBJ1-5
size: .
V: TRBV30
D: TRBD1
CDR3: CAWDRGSQPQHF
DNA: TGTGCCTGGGACAGGGGAAGTCAGCCCCAGCATTTT

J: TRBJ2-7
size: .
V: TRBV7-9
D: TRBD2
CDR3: CASSAGTSYEQYF
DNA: TGTGCCAGCAGCGCCGGGACTAGCTACGAGCAGTACTTC

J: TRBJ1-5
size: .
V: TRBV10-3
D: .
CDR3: CASSGTGSGSNQPQHF
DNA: TGTGCCTCATCAGGAACAGGGAGCGGTAGCAATCAGCCCCAGCATTTT

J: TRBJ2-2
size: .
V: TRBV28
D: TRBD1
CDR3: CASSGRQGFGVTGELFF
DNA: TGTGCCAGCAGTGGACGACAGGGGTTCGGCGTCACCGGGGAGCTGTTTTTT

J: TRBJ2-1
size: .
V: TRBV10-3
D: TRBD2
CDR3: CAISTTSGEGEQFF
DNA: TGTGCCATCAGTACGACTAGCGGGGAGGGTGAGCAGTTCTTC

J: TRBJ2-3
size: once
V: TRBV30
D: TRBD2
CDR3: CAWTRGRGPRTDTQYF
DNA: TGTGCCTGGACCCGCGGGAGGGGACCCCGCACAGATACGCAGTATTTT

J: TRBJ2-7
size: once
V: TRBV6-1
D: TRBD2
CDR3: CASSGPSGSGYEQYF
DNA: TGTGCCAGCAGTGGGCCCAGCGGGAGTGGCTACGAGCAGTACTTC

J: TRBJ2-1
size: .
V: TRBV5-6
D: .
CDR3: CASSSRDLFSSYNEQFF
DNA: TGTGCCAGCAGCTCCCGGGATTTGTTCAGCTCCTACAATGAGCAGTTCTTC

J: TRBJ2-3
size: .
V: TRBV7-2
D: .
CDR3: CASSPRDTDTQYF
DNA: TGTGCCAGCAGCCCGAGGGACACAGATACGCAGTATTTT

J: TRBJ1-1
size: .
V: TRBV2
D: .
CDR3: CANPGTGNLGGNTEAFF
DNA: TGTGCCAACCCGGGGACGGGCAATTTAGGGGGAAACACTGAAGCTTTCTTT

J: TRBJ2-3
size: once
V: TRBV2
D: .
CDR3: CASNPSDRSSTDTQYF
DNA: TGTGCCAGCAACCCTTCGGACAGATCTAGCACAGATACGCAGTATTTT

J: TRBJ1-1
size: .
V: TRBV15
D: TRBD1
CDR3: CATSLDRGVREAFF
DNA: TGTGCCACCAGCCTGGACAGGGGGGTCCGTGAAGCTTTCTTT

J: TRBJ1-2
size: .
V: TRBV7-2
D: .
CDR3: CASSLDRGSYYGYTF
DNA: TGTGCCAGCAGCTTAGATCGGGGGTCATACTATGGCTACACCTTC

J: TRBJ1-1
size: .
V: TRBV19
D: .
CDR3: CASSILDSEAFF
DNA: TGTGCCAGTAGTATCTTAGACAGTGAAGCTTTCTTT

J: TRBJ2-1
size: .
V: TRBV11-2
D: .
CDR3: CASSSFLRGYNEQFF
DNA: TGTGCCAGCAGCTCTTTTCTAAGGGGCTACAATGAGCAGTTCTTC

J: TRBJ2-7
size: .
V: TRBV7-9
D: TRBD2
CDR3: CASSWPGGYEQYF
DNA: TGTGCCAGCAGCTGGCCGGGGGGATACGAGCAGTACTTC

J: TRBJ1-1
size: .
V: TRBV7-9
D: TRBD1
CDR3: CASSQDRATEAFF
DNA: TGTGCCAGCAGCCAGGACAGGGCCACTGAAGCTTTCTTT

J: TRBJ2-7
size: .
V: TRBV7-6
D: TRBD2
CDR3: CASVRSTSGRGYEQYF
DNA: TGTGCCAGCGTCCGCTCGACTAGCGGGAGAGGATACGAGCAGTACTTC

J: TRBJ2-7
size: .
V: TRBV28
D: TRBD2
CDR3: CASHGRAGTLSSYEQYF
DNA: TGTGCCAGCCACGGGAGAGCGGGGACCTTGAGCTCCTACGAGCAGTACTTC

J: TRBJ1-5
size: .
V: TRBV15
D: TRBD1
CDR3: CATSRGGQGAKGNQPQHF
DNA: TGTGCCACCAGCAGGGGAGGACAGGGAGCAAAGGGCAATCAGCCCCAGCATTTT

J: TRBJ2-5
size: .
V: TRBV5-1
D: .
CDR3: CASSLAETQYF
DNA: TGCGCCAGCAGCTTAGCTGAGACCCAGTACTTC

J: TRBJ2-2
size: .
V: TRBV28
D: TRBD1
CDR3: CASSFGRGRTGELFF
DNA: TGTGCCAGCAGTTTTGGAAGGGGGCGCACCGGGGAGCTGTTTTTT

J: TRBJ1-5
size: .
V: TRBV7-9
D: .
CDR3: CASSLASEQPQHF
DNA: TGTGCCAGCAGCTTAGCCAGCGAGCAGCCCCAGCATTTT

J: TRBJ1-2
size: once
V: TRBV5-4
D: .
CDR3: CASRTNTGTYGYTF
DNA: TGTGCCAGCAGGACGAATACAGGGACCTATGGCTACACCTTC

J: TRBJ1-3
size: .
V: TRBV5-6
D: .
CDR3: CASSLYGNTIYF
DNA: TGTGCCAGCAGCTTGTATGGAAACACCATATATTTT

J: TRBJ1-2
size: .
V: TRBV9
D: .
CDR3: CASSPGQQGYYGYTF
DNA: TGTGCCAGCAGCCCAGGGCAACAGGGCTACTATGGCTACACCTTC

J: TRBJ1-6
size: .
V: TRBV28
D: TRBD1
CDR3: CASSSRGQGIVSLHF
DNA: TGTGCCAGCAGCTCTAGGGGACAGGGAATAGTATCCCTCCACTTT

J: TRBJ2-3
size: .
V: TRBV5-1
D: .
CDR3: CASSLKPDTQYF
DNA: TGCGCCAGCAGCTTGAAGCCAGATACGCAGTATTTT

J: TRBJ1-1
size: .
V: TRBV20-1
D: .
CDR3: CSALNGFF
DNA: TGCAGTGCTCTGAACGGTTTCTTT

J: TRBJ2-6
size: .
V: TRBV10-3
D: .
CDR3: CAISGQSSGANVLTF
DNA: TGTGCCATCAGTGGACAGTCCTCTGGGGCCAACGTCCTGACTTTC

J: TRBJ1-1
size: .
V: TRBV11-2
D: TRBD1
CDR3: CASSRRTGQNTEAFF
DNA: TGTGCCAGCAGCCGAAGGACAGGACAGAACACTGAAGCTTTCTTT

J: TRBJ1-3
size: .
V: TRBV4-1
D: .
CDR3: CASSDLRVTGNTIYF
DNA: TGCGCCAGCAGCGACCTTCGGGTAACTGGAAACACCATATATTTT

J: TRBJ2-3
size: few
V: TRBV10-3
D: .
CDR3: CAIGGEAPGRARTDTQYF
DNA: TGTGCCATCGGTGGGGAGGCTCCGGGTCGGGCTCGCACAGATACGCAGTATTTT